One TCR beta chain is described in this entry. These data come from a study of blood T cell repertoires in COVID-19. Study at large: Both acute and convalescent COVID-19 samples were obtained from the United States, Italy and Spain.

Study processing details: Nucleated cell number was recorded as an estimate derived from reference gene primer amplification. Method: immunoSEQ multiplex PCR; TCRdb's copy keeps in-frame clones and lacks some. V and J calls and clone size come straight from that table; D and trimming were deduced from the DNA. The sample includes roughly 500,000 clones, around 89% of them seen just once. Germline V gene lookup returns CDR1 SGHRS and CDR2 YFSETQ. Unmatched junction bases numbered 6, after V lost 4 bases and J lost 8 bases. The CDR3 runs 14 residues. Participant age was about 18 to 89 years, and participants resided in fewer than 30 US areas. For recovered donors of Cohort 3, there were two negative PCRs, clearance, or symptom resolution.

V gene TRBV5-1 combines with J gene TRBJ2-4; 10 nucleotides match TRBD2. Sequenced sample: PBMCs or T cells enriched from blood (not recorded which). This receptor was obtained from a woman between 40 and 55 years old who had recovered from COVID-19. CDR3 DNA sequence: TGCGCCAGCAGCCCCGGCGGGACTAGCGACATTCAGTACTTC. It yields the protein CASSPGGTSDIQYF.